The 3 T cell receptor beta chains presented below share a single source sample, sequenced in a study of T cell responses to AZD1222 COVID-19 vaccine. Sequencing used immunoSEQ multiplex PCR; TCRdb keeps in-frame clones, though not all of them. The table has 130,000 to 150,000 clones, approximately 90% seen once; the top ten hold approximately 2.6%. The source material was peripheral blood, sampled on day 0 of AZD1222 vaccination. Source of these receptors: an adult in good health.

This chain links TRBV5-1 with TRBJ2-5; 7 nucleotides line up with TRBD1. This CDR3 spans 14 amino acids. Germline values: CDR1 SGHRS, CDR2 YFSETQ. After removal of 4 bases from V and 5 bases from J, the junction contained 8 bases not matched to a gene. The chain's CDR3 is CASSARQGGETQYF. CDR3 nucleotide sequence: TGCGCCAGCAGCGCCCGACAGGGTGGTGAGACCCAGTACTTC.

This clone has just one count. The genes are TRBV11-2 and TRBJ1-6; D possibly corresponds to TRBD1 (6 bases). The CDR3 is made up of 13 amino acids. The ends were cut back, 7 bases at V and 6 bases at J, with 10 bases in the middle. The germline V gene encodes CDR1 SGHAT and CDR2 FQNNGV. In nucleotides, the CDR3 is TGTGCCAGCAAAGGGGGGGGTAATTCACCCCTCCACTTT. It is translated as CASKGGGNSPLHF.

The J gene is TRBJ2-5, the V gene TRBV7-9, with D hard to call. CDR1 SEHNR and CDR2 FQNEAQ come from the germline V gene (reference sequence). The V end was cut by 3 bases, the J end by 5 bases, with 7 bases between. CDR3 size: 12 residues. This CDR3 reads CASSFNRETQYF. The CDR3 DNA is TGTGCCAGCAGCTTTAACCGGGAGACCCAGTACTTC.